This T cell receptor beta chain was sequenced during a study of vaccination and CD4 T cells after COVID-19. Treatment reported: roughly ten-day PBMC culture with coronavirus spike peptide pools or control peptides (ViraFEST assay). CDR1 and CDR2 (germline): MDHEN, SYDVKM. This CDR3 is 14 amino acids long. The trim removed 7 bases at V and 5 bases at J, leaving 11 bases unmatched. Note on this clonotype: Its cognate antigen is unknown.

Cultured CD4+ T-cell DNA underwent Oncomine TCR Beta short-read sequencing. TCRdb passed the PCR reads through MiXCR, listing each CDR3 protein once. The sample includes 8,000 or so distinct CDR3 sequences, about 59% of them seen just once. The sequencing sample was made of CD4+ T cells from blood, cultured in vitro. The genes are TRBV28 and TRBJ2-7; TRBD2 matches 7 bases. The TCR sequence derives from a human donor who had recovered from COVID-19. The CDR3 sequence: CASNESGAGHEQYF. In DNA, the CDR3 is TGTGCCAGCAACGAAAGCGGGGCAGGGCACGAGCAGTACTTC.